Described below is a single TCR beta chain sequence and its context. What it recognizes is unknown. The sample belongs to a study of circulating CD8 cells and anti-PD-1 response in melanoma. Study-wide background: Nivolumab was given intravenously at 3 mg/kg every 2 weeks.

Live CD3+CD8+TCRalphabeta+ cells were sorted into four subsets by PD-1 and/or TIGIT. Each library started from around 14 ng of total RNA using the QIAseq Immune Repertoire TCR panel. TCRdb reprocessed the reads via MiXCR and lists one record per CDR3 protein. This table holds approximately 900 distinct CDR3 sequences, around a tenth found once. Study-level findings and limits: Patients included both untreated and previously treated individuals. Subset repertoires were largely private at M1, with under 7% shared. Tumor reactivity was tested by peptide assays on expanded sorted subsets.

Per germline, CDR1 LNHDA and CDR2 SQIVND (reference sequence). The germline V and J ends were trimmed by 3 bases and 1 base, with 13 bases remaining between them. CDR3 length: 16 amino acids. Source: CD8+ T cells from PBMCs, taken at baseline or after one month of anti-PD-1 therapy (not recorded which). The clonotype originates from a human donor with melanoma. This chain connects TRBV19 to TRBJ1-5; D unclear. DNA for the CDR3: TGTGCCAGTAGTATGCAGTTGATAGGAAGCAATCAGCCCCAGCATTTT. Residues: CASSMQLIGSNQPQHF.